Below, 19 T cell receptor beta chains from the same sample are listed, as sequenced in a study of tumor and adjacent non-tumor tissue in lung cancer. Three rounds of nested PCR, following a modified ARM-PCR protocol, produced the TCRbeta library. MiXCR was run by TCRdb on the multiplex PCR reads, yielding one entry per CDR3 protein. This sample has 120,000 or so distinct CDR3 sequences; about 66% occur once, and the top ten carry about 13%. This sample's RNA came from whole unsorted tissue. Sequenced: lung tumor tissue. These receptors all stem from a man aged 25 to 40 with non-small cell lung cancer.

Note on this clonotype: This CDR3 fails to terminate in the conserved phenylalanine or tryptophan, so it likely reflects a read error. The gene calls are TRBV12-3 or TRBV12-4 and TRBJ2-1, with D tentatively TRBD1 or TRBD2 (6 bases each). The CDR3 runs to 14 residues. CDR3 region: CASMRGAQYNEQFS. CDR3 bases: TGTGCCAGCATGAGGGGGGCACAATACAATGAACAGTTCTCT.

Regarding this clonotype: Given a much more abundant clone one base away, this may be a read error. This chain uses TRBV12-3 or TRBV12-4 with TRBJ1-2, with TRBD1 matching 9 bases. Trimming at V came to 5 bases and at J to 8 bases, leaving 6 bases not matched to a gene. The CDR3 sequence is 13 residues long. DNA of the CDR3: TGTGCCAGCAGTGGACAGGGGATGGTCGGCTACACCTTC. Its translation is CASSGQGMVGYTF.

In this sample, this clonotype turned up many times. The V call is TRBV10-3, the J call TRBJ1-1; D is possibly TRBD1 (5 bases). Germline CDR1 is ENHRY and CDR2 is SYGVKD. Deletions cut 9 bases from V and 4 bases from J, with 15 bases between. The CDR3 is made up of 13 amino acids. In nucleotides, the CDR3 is TGTGCCATAGAAGGGGCTGGGGGCACTGAAGCTTTCTTT. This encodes CAIEGAGGTEAFF.

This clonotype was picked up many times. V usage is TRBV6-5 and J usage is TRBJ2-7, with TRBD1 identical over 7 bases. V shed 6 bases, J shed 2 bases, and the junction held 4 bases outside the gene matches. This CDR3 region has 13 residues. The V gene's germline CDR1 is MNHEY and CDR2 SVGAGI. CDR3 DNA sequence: TGTGCCAGCAGAAGACAGGGACCCTACGAGCAGTACTTC. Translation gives CASRRQGPYEQYF.

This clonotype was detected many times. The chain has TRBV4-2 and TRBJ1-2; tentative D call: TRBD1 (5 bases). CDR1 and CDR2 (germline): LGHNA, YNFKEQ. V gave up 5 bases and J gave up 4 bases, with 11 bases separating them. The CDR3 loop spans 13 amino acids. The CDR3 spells CASSYRNPYGYTF. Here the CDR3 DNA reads TGTGCCAGCAGCTACAGGAACCCCTATGGCTACACCTTC.

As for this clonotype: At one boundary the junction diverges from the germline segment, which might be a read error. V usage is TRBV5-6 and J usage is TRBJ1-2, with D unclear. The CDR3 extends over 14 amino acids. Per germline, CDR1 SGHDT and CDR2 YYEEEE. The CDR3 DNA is TGTGCCAACAGCTTGGGTCTAAGTCACTGTGGTTACACCTTC. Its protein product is CANSLGLSHCGYTF.

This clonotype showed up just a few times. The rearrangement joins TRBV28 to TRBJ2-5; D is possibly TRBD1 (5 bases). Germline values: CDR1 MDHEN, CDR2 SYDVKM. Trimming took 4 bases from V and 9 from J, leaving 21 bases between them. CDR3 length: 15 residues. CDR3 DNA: TGTGCCAGCAGTTCACAGGACGGGCTCGGCGAGGCCCAGTACTTC. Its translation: CASSSQDGLGEAQYF.

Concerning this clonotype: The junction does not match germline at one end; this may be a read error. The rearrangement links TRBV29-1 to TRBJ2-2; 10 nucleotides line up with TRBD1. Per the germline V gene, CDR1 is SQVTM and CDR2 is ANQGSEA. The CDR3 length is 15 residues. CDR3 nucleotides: TGCAGCGTTACCCCGGGACAGGGGCACACCGGGGAACTGTTTTTT. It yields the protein CSVTPGQGHTGELFF.

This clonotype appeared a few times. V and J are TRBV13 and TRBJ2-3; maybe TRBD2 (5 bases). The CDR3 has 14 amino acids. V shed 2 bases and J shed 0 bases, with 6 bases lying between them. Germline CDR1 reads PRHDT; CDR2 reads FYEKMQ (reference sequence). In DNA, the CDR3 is TGTGCCAGCAGCTTACGAGGGAGCACAGATACGCAGTATTTT. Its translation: CASSLRGSTDTQYF.

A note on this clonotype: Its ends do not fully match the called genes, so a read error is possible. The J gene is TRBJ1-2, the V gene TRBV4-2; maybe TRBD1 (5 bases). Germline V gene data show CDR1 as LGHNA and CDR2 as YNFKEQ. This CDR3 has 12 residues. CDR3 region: CASMGGAYGYSF. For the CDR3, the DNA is TGTGCCAGCATGGGGGGAGCCTATGGGTACTCCTTC.

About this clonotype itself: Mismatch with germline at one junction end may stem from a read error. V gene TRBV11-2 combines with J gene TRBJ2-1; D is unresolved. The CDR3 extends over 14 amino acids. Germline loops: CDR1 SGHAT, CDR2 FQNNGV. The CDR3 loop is CASSSTWVTNEQLF. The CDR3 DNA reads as TGTGCTAGCAGCTCGACTTGGGTGACGAATGAGCAGCTCTTC.

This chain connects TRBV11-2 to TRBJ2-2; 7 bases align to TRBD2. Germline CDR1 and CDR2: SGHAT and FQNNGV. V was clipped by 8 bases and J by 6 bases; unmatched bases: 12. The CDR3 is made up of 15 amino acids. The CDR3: CASGLGREVAGELFF. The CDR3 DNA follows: TGTGCCAGCGGTCTCGGACGGGAGGTCGCCGGGGAGCTGTTTTTT.

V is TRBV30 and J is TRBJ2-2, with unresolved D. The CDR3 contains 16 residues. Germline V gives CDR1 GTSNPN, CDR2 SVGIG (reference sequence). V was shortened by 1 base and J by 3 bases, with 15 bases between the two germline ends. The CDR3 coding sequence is TGTGCCTGGAGTGGCGTGGCAGCCGCCTACACCGGGGAGCTGTTTTTT. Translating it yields CAWSGVAAAYTGELFF.

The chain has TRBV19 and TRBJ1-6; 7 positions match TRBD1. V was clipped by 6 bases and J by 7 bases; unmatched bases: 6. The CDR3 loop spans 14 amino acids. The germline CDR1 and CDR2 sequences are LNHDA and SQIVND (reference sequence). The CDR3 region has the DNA TGTGCCAGTAGCCCCAGGGGGGGGAATTCACCCCTCCACTTT. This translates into CASSPRGGNSPLHF.

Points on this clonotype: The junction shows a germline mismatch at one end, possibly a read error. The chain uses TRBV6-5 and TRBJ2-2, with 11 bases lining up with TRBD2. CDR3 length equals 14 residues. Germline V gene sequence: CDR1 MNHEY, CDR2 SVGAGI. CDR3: CANRGLAGGGELFF. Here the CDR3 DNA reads TGTGCCAACAGGGGGCTAGCGGGAGGCGGGGAGCTATTTTTT.

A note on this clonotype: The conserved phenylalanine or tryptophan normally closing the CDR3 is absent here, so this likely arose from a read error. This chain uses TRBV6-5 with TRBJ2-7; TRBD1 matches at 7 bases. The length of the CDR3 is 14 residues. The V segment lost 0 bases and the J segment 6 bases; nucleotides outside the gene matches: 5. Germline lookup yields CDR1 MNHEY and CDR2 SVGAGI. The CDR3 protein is CASSYSMHRGEQYI. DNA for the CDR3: TGTGCCAGCAGTTACTCGATGCACAGGGGCGAGCAGTACATC.

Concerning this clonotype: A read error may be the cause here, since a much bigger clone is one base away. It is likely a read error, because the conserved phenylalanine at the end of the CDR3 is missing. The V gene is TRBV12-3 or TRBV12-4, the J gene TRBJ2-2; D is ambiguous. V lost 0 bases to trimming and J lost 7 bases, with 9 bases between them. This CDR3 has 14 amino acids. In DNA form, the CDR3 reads TGTGCCAGCAGTTTAGCGCGCGTCGGCGGGGAGCTGTTTTGT. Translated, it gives CASSLARVGGELFC.

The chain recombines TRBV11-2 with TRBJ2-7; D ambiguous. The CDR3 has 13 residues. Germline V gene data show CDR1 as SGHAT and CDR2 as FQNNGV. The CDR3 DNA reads TGTCTCAGCAGCCAAGACGCGGCCTACGAGCAGTACTTC. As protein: CLSSQDAAYEQYF.

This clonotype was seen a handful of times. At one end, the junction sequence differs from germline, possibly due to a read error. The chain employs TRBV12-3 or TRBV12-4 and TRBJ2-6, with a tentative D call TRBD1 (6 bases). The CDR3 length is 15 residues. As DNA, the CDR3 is TGTGCCAGCAGTTTCAGGGGATCTGGGGTCAACGTCCTGACTTTC. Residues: CASSFRGSGVNVLTF.